This T cell receptor beta chain originates from a study of blood T cell repertoires in COVID-19. Study-level information: From the United States, Italy and Spain came samples of acute and convalescent COVID-19. From T cells, B-cell-depleted T cells, or PBMCs came the material, which was cDNA or gDNA.

Authors' analysis steps: Amplified reference gene primers provided the basis for estimating nucleated cell counts. Generated by immunoSEQ multiplex PCR, the TCRdb table keeps only in-frame clones and is missing some. The DNA was the basis for D and trimming; V, J and clone size are from that table. The data show over 140,000 clones, with about 80% seen just once and more than 3.5% held by the top ten. This clone was seen once. The germline gives CDR1 GTSNPN, CDR2 SVGIG (reference sequence). Trimming shortened V by 3 bases and J by 1 base, and 13 bases separated the two germline ends. This CDR3 is 15 amino acids long.

The receptor was derived from an older woman with acute or convalescent COVID-19. Material for sequencing was peripheral blood. The chain uses TRBV30 and TRBJ1-3, with D possibly matching TRBD1 (5 bases). This chain's CDR3 is CAWRGGRISGNTIYF. CDR3 DNA: TGTGCCTGGAGGGGGGGACGGATATCTGGAAACACCATATATTTT.